The 8 T cell receptor beta chains presented below share a single source sample, sequenced in a study of immune cell composition in non-small cell lung cancer. Generated by immunoSEQ multiplex PCR, the TCRdb table keeps only in-frame clones and is missing some. This table holds about 6,600 clones, 82% found once. Normal lung sampling was at least 3 cm from the tumour, as distant as possible. The sample comprised non-adjacent lung tissue. These receptors all stem from a human donor with non-small cell lung cancer.

The CDR3 coding sequence is TGTGCCAGCAGTGCTTTCCCAGCGGGTTCAGGAGGGACAGGCTACAATGAGCAGTTCTTC. As protein: CASSAFPAGSGGTGYNEQFF. The V gene is TRBV6-4, the J gene TRBJ2-1, with 8 bases that match TRBD1. Germline CDR1 MRHNA, CDR2 SNTAGT. After removal of 4 bases from V and 3 bases from J, the junction contained 20 bases not matched to a gene. CDR3 size: 20 residues.

The chain employs TRBV19 and TRBJ2-1, with D maybe TRBD2 (5 bases). Per germline, CDR1 LNHDA and CDR2 SQIVND (reference sequence). The CDR3 covers 15 residues. Trimming removed 4 bases at V and 4 bases at J, with 14 bases between. CDR3 residues: CASSNRTLAYNEQFF. The CDR3, as DNA: TGTGCCAGTAGTAACCGGACTCTTGCTTACAATGAGCAGTTCTTC. The whole variable domain, filled in from reference TRBV19 and TRBJ2-1, reads DGGITQSPKYLFRKEGQNVTLSCEQNLNHDAMYWYRQDPGQGLRLIYYSQIVNDFQKGDIAEGYSVSREKKESFPLTVTSAQKNPTAFYLCASSNRTLAYNEQFFGPGTRLTVL.

This clone was detected once. This chain links TRBV6-1 with TRBJ2-1; 12 bases fit TRBD2. The CDR3 sequence is 16 residues long. Germline V CDR1 and CDR2: MNHNS, SASEGT. The J segment lost 7 bases and the V segment lost 1 base, leaving 5 bases of the junction unmatched. The CDR3: CASSEGGGTSGNEQFF. CDR3 sequence (DNA): TGTGCCAGCAGTGAAGGAGGAGGGACTAGCGGGAATGAGCAGTTCTTC.

Comments on this clone: With a much larger clone just one base away, this may be a read error. The identical CDR3 is also encoded by other nucleotide sequences in the sample. The rearrangement joins TRBV7-9 to TRBJ1-1; D perhaps matches TRBD1 (5 bases). This CDR3 is 13 amino acids long. Germline loops: CDR1 SEHNR, CDR2 FQNEAQ (reference sequence). V lost 2 bases, J lost 1 base, and 5 bases lay in between. The CDR3 sequence: CASSLQGNTEAFF. CDR3 nucleotides: TGTGCCAGCAGCTTACAGGGGAACACTGAAGCTTTCTTT.

V is TRBV11-3 and J is TRBJ2-1; 12 bases agree with TRBD1. Losses at the gene ends were 0 bases for V and 9 bases for J; bases not matched to a gene: 6. Per germline, CDR1 SGHNT and CDR2 YENEEA. The CDR3 covers 16 residues. The CDR3 sequence is CASSLDVGQGAAEQFF. CDR3 sequence (DNA): TGTGCCAGCAGCTTAGATGTGGGACAGGGGGCGGCTGAGCAGTTCTTC.

This sequence joins TRBV5-4 and TRBJ1-1, with TRBD1 matching 7 bases. This CDR3 spans 14 amino acids. Germline loops: CDR1 SGHNT, CDR2 YYREEE (reference sequence). Trimming cost V 5 bases and J 6 bases; bases outside gene matches: 10. The CDR3 loop reads CASREQGTGAEAFF. Written as DNA, the CDR3 is TGTGCCAGCAGGGAACAGGGGACGGGGGCTGAAGCTTTCTTT.

This chain links TRBV29-1 with TRBJ2-5; D perhaps matches TRBD1 (6 bases). Trimming removed 0 bases at V and 6 bases at J, with 8 bases between. Germline CDR1 reads SQVTM; CDR2 reads ANQGSEA. The CDR3 loop spans 12 amino acids. CDR3 coding DNA: TGCAGCGTTGAAGATAGGGACAAGACCCAGTACTTC. Protein sequence: CSVEDRDKTQYF.

The chain uses TRBV10-3 and TRBJ1-1; unclear D gene. The V gene's germline CDR1 is ENHRY and CDR2 SYGVKD. The CDR3 has 12 residues. V was clipped by 7 bases and J by 2 bases, with 8 bases between them. CDR3 residues: CAIKQINTEAFF. The DNA for the CDR3 is TGTGCCATCAAACAGATAAACACTGAAGCTTTCTTT.